This T cell receptor (beta chain) was found in a study of technical replicates of blood from a few donors. Libraries were prepared by immunoSEQ multiplex PCR; TCRdb keeps only in-frame clonotypes and omits some of them. The table lists about 70,000 clones, 90% to 95% of them singletons. The germline V gene encodes CDR1 ENHRY and CDR2 SYGVKD. Trimming cost V 0 bases and J 4 bases, with 12 bases left between them. There are 15 residues in the CDR3. This chain connects TRBV10-3 to TRBJ1-1, with a possible D match to TRBD1 (5 bases). The receptor was isolated from a human donor in good health. Sequencing was performed on T cells isolated from PBMCs. As DNA, the CDR3 is TGTGCCATCAGTGAGTCCAGGGAAATGGGCACTGAAGCTTTCTTT. This codes for CAISESREMGTEAFF.